The sequence of this T cell receptor beta chain was determined in a study of shared clonotypes between healthy human individuals. Study-wide background: CD4 naive and CD4 memory each took three plates per donor, while CD8 naive took two and CD8 memory one.

Deep level was the assay's run setting. Some clones are missing from TCRdb's copy, which holds only in-frame ones; the method was immunoSEQ multiplex PCR. The sample carries more than 2 million clones, more than 90% recorded once. This clone was detected only once. Donors had no recently reported acute infections or vaccinations and were HIV-negative. Trimming at V came to 7 bases and at J to 10 bases, leaving 12 bases not matched to a gene. CDR1 MNHNS and CDR2 SASEGT come from the germline V gene. The CDR3 spans 15 residues. Source material: naive CD4+ T cells sorted from blood. Subset: CD45RA+ positively selected. The clonotype comes from a young man in good health. The V gene is TRBV6-1, the J gene TRBJ1-6, with 8 bases fitting TRBD1. CDR3 in DNA: TGTGCCAGCACGGGTCAGACAGGGGACGGGTCACCCCTCCACTTT. It yields the protein CASTGQTGDGSPLHF.